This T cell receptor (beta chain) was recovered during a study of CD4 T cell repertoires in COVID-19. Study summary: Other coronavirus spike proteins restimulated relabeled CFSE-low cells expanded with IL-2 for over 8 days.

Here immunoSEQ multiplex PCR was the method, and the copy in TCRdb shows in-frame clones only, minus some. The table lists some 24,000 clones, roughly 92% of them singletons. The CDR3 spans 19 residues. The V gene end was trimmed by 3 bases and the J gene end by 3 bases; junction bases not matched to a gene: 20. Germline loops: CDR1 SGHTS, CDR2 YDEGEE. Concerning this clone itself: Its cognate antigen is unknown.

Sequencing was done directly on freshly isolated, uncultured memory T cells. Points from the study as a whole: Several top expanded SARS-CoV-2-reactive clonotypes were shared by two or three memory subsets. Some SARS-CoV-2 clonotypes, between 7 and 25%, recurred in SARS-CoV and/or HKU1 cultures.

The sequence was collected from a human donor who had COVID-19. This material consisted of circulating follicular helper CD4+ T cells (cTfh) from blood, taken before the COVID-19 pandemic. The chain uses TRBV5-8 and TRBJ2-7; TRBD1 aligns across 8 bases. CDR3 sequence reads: CASSSGTGTGYSSVYEQYF. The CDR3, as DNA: TGTGCCAGCAGCTCGGGAACGGGGACAGGATATTCGAGTGTCTACGAGCAGTACTTC.